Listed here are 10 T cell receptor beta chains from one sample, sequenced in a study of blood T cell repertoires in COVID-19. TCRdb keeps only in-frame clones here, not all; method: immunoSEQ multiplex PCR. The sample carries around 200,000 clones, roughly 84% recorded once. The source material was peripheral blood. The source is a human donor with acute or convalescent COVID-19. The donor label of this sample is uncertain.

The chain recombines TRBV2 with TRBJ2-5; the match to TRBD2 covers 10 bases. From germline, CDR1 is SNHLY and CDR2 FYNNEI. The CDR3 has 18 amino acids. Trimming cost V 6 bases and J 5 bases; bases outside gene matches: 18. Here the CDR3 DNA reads TGTGCCAGCAGGAAGATGGGGCTAGCGGGGGTCCTTTGGGAGACCCAGTACTTC. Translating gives CASRKMGLAGVLWETQYF.

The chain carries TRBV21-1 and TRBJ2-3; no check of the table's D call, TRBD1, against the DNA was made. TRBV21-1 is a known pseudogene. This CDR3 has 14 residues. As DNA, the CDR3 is TGTGCCAGCAGCAAACAAGGGGATACAGATACGCAGTATTTT. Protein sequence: CASSKQGDTDTQYF.

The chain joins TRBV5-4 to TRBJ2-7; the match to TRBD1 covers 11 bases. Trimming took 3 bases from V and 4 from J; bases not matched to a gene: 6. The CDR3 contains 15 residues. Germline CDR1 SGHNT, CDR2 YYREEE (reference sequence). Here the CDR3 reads CASSSWDRGKYEQYF. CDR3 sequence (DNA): TGTGCCAGCAGCTCTTGGGACAGGGGGAAATACGAGCAGTACTTC. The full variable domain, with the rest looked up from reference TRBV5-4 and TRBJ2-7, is ETGVTQSPTHLIKTRGQQVTLRCSSQSGHNTVSWYQQALGQGPQFIFQYYREEENGRGNFPPRFSGLQFPNYSSELNVNALELDDSALYLCASSSWDRGKYEQYFGPGTRLTVT.

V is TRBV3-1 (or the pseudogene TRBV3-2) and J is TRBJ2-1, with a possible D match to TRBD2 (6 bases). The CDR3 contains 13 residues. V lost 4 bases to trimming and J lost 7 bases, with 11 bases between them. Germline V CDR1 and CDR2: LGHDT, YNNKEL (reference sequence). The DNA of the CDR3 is TGTGCCAGCAGCCTTCCGACTAGGAATGAGCAGTTCTTC. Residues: CASSLPTRNEQFF.

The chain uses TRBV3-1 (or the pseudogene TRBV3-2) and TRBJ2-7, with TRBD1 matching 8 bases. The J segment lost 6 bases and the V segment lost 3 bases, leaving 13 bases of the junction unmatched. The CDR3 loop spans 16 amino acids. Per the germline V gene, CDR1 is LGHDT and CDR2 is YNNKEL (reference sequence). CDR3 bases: TGTGCCAGCAGCCAGGGTGCAGGACAGGGTACTCGCGAGCAGTACTTC. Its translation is CASSQGAGQGTREQYF.

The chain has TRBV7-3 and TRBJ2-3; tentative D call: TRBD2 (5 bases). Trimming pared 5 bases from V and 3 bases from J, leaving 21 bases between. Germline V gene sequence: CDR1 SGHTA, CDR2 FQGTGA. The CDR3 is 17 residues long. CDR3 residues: CASSPPKLNGETDTQYF. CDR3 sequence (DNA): TGTGCCAGCAGCCCCCCGAAACTTAACGGGGAAACAGATACGCAGTATTTT.

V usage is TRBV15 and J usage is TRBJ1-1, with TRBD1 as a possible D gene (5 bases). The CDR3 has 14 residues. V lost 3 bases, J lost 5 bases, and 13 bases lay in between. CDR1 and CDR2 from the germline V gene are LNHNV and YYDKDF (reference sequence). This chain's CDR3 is CATSRGLVGTEAFF. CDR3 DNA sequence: TGTGCCACCAGCAGGGGGCTGGTGGGGACTGAAGCTTTCTTT.

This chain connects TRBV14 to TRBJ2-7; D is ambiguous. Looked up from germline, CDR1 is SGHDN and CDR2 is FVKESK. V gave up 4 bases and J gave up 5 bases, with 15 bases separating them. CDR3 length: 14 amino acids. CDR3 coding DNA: TGTGCCAGCAGCCTCGCGGTTGCCACAAACGAGCAGTACTTC. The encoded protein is CASSLAVATNEQYF.

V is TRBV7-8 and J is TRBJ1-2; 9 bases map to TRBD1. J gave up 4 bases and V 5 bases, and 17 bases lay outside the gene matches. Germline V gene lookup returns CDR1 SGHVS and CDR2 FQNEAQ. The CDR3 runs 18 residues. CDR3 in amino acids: CASSAGTGISGLGYGYTF. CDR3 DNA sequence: TGTGCCAGCAGCGCCGGGACAGGGATTTCGGGGCTGGGCTATGGCTACACCTTC.

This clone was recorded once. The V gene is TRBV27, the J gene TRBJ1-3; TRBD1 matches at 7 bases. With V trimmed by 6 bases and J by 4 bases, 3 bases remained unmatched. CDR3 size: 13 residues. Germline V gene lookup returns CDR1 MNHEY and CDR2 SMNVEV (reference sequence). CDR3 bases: TGTGCCAGCAGAGGGGGCGGAGGAAACACCATATATTTT. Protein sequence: CASRGGGGNTIYF.